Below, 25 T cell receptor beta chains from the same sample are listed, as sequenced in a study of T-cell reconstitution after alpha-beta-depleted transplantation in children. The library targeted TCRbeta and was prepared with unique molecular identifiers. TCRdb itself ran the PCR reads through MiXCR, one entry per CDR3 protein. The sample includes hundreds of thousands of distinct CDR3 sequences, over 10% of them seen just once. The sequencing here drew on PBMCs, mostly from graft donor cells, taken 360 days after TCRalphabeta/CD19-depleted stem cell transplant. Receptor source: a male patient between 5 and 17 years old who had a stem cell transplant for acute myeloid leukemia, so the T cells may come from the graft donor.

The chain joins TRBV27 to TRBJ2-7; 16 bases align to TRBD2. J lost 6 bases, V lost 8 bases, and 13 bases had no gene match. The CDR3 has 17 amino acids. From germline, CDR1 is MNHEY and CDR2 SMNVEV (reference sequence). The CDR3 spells CASSPGTSGRATFEQYF. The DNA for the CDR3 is TGTGCCAGCTCTCCCGGGACTAGCGGGAGGGCCACGTTCGAGCAGTACTTC.

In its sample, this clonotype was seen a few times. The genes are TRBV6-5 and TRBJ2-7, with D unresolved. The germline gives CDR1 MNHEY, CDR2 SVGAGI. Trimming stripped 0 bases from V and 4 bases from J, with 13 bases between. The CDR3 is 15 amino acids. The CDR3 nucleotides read TGTGCCAGCAGTTACTCAAGGGCCCACCATTACGAGCAGTACTTC. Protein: CASSYSRAHHYEQYF.

CDR3 sequence reads: CSARDRRVIVYEQYF. Written as DNA, the CDR3 is TGCAGTGCTAGAGATCGGCGGGTCATTGTCTACGAGCAGTACTTC. V gene TRBV20-1 combines with J gene TRBJ2-7, with D tentatively TRBD2 (5 bases). The CDR3 has 15 residues. Between the trimmed V and J ends, which lost 0 bases and 3 bases, there was a span of 15 bases. CDR1 DFQATT and CDR2 SNEGSKA come from the germline V gene (reference sequence).

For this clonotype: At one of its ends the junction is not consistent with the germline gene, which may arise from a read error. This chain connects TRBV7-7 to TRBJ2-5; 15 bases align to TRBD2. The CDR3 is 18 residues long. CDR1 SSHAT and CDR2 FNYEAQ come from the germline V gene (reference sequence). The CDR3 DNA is TGTGCTAGCAGCCCCCGGACTAGCGGGAGGGTGAGGGAAGAGACCCAGTACTTC. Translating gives CASSPRTSGRVREETQYF.

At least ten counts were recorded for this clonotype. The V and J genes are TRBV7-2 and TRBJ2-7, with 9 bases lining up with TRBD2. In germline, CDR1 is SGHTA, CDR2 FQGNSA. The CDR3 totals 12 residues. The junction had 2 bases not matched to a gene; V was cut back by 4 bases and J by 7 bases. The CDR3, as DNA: TGTGCCAGCAGCTCCGGACTAGCGGAGCAGTACTTC. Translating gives CASSSGLAEQYF. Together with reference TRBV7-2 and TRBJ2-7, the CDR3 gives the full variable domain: GAGVSQSPSNKVTEKGKDVELRCDPISGHTALYWYRQSLGQGLEFLIYFQGNSAPDKSGLPSDRFSAERTGGSVSTLTIQRTQQEDSAVYLCASSSGLAEQYFGPGTRLTVT.

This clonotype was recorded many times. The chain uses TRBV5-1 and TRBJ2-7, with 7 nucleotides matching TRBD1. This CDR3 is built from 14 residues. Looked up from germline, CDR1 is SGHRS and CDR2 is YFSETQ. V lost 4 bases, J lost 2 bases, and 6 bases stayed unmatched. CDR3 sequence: CASSPSTGTYEQYF. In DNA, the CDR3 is TGCGCCAGCAGCCCATCGACAGGGACCTACGAGCAGTACTTC.

The CDR3 nucleotides are TGCAGTGCTAGAGAAGTGGACTATTACTCCTACAATGAGCAGTTCTTC. It translates to CSAREVDYYSYNEQFF. This rearrangement joins TRBV20-1 to TRBJ2-1; tentative D call: TRBD2 (6 bases). Germline V lookup: CDR1 DFQATT, CDR2 SNEGSKA (reference sequence). CDR3 length equals 16 residues. Trimming took 0 bases from V and 0 from J, leaving 12 bases between them.

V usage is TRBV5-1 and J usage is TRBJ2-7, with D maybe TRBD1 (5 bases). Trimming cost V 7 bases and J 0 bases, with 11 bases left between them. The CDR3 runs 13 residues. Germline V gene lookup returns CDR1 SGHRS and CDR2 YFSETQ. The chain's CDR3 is CASGLTASYEQYF. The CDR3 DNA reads TGCGCCAGCGGATTGACAGCCTCCTACGAGCAGTACTTC.

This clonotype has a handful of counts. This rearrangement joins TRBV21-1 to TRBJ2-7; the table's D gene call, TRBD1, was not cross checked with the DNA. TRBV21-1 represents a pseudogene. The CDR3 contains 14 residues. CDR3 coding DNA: TGTGCCAGCAAAGAGGACAGGGCCGCCGACGGGCAGTACTTC. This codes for CASKEDRAADGQYF.

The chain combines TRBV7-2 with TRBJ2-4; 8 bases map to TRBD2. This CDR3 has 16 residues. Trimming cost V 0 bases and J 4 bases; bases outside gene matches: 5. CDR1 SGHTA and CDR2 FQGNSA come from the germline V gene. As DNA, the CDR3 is TGTGCCAGCAGCTTAGCCGGGGGGGGTTTAAAAAACATTCAGTACTTC. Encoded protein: CASSLAGGGLKNIQYF.

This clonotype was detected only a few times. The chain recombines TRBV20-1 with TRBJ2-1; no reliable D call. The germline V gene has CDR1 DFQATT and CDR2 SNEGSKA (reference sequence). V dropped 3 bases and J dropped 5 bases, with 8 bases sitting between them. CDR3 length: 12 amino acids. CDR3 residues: CSASGSDNEQFF. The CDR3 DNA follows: TGCAGTGCTAGTGGTAGTGACAATGAGCAGTTCTTC.

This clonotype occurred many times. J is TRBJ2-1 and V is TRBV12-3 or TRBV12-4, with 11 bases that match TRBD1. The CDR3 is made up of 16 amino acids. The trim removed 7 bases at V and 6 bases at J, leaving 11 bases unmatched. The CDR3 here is CASITSTGTGGNEQFF. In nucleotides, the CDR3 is TGTGCCAGCATTACATCTACCGGGACAGGGGGCAATGAGCAGTTCTTC.

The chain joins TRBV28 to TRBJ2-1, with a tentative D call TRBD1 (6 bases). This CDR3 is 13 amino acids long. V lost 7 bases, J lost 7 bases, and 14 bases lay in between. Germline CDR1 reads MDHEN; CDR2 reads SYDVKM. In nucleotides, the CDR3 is TGTGCCAGCAAGCGACAGGTCAGTAATGAGCAGTTCTTC. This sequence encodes CASKRQVSNEQFF. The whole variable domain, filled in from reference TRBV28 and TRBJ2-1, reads DVKVTQSSRYLVKRTGEKVFLECVQDMDHENMFWYRQDPGLGLRLIYFSYDVKMKEKGDIPEGYSVSREKKERFSLILESASTNQTSMYLCASKRQVSNEQFFGPGTRLTVL.

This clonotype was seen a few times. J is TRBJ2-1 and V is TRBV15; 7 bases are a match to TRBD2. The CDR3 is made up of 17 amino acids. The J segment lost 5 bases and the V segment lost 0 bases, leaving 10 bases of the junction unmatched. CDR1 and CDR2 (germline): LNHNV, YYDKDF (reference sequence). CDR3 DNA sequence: TGTGCCACCAGCAGAGAGCCCTGGGGGGGAGCCAACAATGAGCAGTTCTTC. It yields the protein CATSREPWGGANNEQFF.

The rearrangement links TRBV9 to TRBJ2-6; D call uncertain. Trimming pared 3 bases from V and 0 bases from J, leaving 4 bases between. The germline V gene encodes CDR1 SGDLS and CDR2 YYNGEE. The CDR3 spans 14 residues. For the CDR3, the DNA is TGTGCCAGCAGCGAGTTCTCTGGGGCCAACGTCCTGACTTTC. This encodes CASSEFSGANVLTF.

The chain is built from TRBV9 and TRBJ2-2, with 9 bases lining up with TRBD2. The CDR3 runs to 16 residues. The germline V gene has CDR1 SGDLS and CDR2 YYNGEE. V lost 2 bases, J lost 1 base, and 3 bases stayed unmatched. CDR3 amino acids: CASSVRLAENTGELFF. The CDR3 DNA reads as TGTGCCAGCAGCGTTCGACTAGCGGAGAACACCGGGGAGCTGTTTTTT.

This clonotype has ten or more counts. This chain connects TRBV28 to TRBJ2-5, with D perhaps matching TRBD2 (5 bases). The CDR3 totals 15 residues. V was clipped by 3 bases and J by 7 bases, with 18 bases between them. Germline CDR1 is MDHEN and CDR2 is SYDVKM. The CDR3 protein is CASSFGLGRGSTQYF. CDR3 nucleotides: TGTGCCAGCAGTTTCGGACTCGGGCGCGGGTCGACCCAGTACTTC.

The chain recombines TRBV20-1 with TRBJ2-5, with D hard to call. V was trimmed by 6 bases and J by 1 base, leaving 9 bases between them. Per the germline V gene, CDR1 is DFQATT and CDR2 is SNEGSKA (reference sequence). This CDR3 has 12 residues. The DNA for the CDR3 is TGCAGTGCCCTGGTTGGCCAAGAGACCCAGTACTTC. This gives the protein CSALVGQETQYF.

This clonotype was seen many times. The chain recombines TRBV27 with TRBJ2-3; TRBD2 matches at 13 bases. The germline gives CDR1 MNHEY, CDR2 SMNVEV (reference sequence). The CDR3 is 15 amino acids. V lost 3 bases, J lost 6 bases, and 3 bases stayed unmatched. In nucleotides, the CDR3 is TGTGCCAGCAGTTTCGGACTAGCGGGAGTGGATACGCAGTATTTT. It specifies CASSFGLAGVDTQYF.

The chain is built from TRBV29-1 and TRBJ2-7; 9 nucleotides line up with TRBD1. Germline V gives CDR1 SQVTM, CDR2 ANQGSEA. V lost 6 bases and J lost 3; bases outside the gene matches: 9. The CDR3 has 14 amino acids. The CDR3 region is CSVRTGDAIYEQYF. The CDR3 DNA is TGCAGCGTCCGGACAGGGGACGCAATCTACGAGCAGTACTTC.

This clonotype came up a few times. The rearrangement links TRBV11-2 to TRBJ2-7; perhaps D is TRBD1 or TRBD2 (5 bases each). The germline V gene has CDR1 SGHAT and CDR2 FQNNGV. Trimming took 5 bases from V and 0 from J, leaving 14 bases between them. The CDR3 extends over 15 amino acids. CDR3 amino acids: CASSPGPGPSYEQYF. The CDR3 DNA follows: TGTGCCAGCAGCCCGGGGCCAGGGCCCTCCTACGAGCAGTACTTC.

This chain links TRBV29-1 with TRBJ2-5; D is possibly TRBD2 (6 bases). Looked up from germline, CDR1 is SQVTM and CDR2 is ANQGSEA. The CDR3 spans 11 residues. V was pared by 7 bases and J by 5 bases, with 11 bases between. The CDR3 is CSGGVGETQYF. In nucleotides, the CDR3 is TGCAGCGGGGGGGTCGGGGAGACCCAGTACTTC.

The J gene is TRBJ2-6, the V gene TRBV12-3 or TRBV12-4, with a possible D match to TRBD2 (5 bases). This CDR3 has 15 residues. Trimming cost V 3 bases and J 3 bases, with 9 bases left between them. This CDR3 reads CASSFRAGGANVLTF. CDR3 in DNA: TGTGCCAGCAGTTTTCGGGCGGGTGGGGCCAACGTCCTGACTTTC.

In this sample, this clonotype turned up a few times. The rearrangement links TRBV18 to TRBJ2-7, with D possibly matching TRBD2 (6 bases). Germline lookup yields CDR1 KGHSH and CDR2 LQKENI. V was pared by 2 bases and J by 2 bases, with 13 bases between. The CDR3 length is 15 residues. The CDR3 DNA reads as TGTGCCAGCTCACCAATCTCTGGGAGGCCCTACGAGCAGTACTTC. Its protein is CASSPISGRPYEQYF.

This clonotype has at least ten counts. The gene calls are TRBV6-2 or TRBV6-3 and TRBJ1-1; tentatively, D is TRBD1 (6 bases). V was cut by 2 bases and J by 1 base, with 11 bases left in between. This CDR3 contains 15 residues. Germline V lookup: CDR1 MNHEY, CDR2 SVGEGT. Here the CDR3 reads CASSYVGAQNTEAFF. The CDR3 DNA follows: TGTGCCAGCAGTTACGTGGGGGCACAGAACACTGAAGCTTTCTTT.